These 16 T cell receptor beta chains were sequenced from one sample in a study of T cell responses to AZD1222 COVID-19 vaccine. Clones were read by immunoSEQ multiplex PCR, and TCRdb kept only the in-frame ones, dropping some. The sample carries around 100,000 clones, roughly 88% recorded once. The input for sequencing was peripheral blood, taken on day 0 of AZD1222 vaccination. The source of these receptors is an adult in good health.

This chain uses TRBV7-6 with TRBJ2-7, with TRBD2 as a possible D gene (5 bases). CDR1 is SGHVS and CDR2 is FNYEAQ in the germline V gene. V lost 3 bases, J lost 5 bases, and 14 bases lay in between. This CDR3 is built from 14 residues. CDR3 DNA: TGTGCCAGCAGCTTCCGACAAGGAGCGGACGAGCAGTACTTC. The encoded protein is CASSFRQGADEQYF.

The chain employs TRBV24-1 and TRBJ2-3; possible D gene TRBD2, 5 bases. The length of the CDR3 is 15 residues. Germline V gene sequence: CDR1 KGHDR, CDR2 SFDVKD. Trimming removed 6 bases from V and 1 base from J, with 13 bases in between. CDR3 nucleotides: TGTGCCACCAGTCCTCGGGGTAGTGGCACAGATACGCAGTATTTT. Amino acid sequence: CATSPRGSGTDTQYF.

This chain links TRBV7-3 with TRBJ2-7, with D uncertain. The germline CDR1 and CDR2 sequences are SGHTA and FQGTGA. The length of the CDR3 is 14 residues. V dropped 2 bases and J dropped 3 bases, with 11 bases sitting between them. CDR3 loop: CASSLAPGSYEQYF. The DNA for the CDR3 is TGTGCCAGCAGCTTAGCCCCTGGAAGCTACGAGCAGTACTTC.

The chain combines TRBV4-1 with TRBJ2-3, with a tentative D call TRBD2 (6 bases). Germline assignment: CDR1 MGHRA and CDR2 YSYEKL. There are 17 residues in the CDR3. The V end was cut by 3 bases, the J end by 2 bases, with 18 bases between. The DNA of the CDR3 is TGCGCCAGCAGCCAGTCTGGGGGGATACGATACACAGATACGCAGTATTTT. Translated: CASSQSGGIRYTDTQYF.

As for this clone: The same CDR3 arises from other DNA sequences in this sample as well. This chain joins TRBV7-2 and TRBJ2-1, with 8 bases fitting TRBD2. The V gene's germline CDR1 is SGHTA and CDR2 FQGNSA. Trimming at V came to 5 bases and at J to 1 base, leaving 4 bases not matched to a gene. The CDR3 is made up of 15 amino acids. The CDR3 reads CASSLSGSSYNEQFF. The CDR3 region has the DNA TGTGCCAGCAGCCTCAGCGGGAGTTCCTACAATGAGCAGTTCTTC.

The chain links TRBV14 to TRBJ2-7, with a tentative D call TRBD2 (5 bases). CDR1 and CDR2 (germline): SGHDN, FVKESK. V was trimmed by 6 bases and J by 1 base, leaving 16 bases between them. This CDR3 is 15 amino acids long. CDR3 residues: CASSPPGIGSYEQYF. In nucleotides, the CDR3 is TGTGCCAGCAGTCCCCCCGGGATAGGATCCTACGAGCAGTACTTC.

The chain is built from TRBV20-1 and TRBJ2-1; 9 bases agree with TRBD2. CDR1 is DFQATT, CDR2 SNEGSKA, per germline (reference sequence). CDR3 size: 16 residues. J was trimmed by 4 bases and V by 3 bases; bases with no gene match: 10. The CDR3 nucleotides read TGCAGTGCTAGTTCCCCAACTAGCGGGCCTTACAATGAGCAGTTCTTC. Translation: CSASSPTSGPYNEQFF.

This chain links TRBV24-1 with TRBJ2-1, with D perhaps TRBD1 (7 bases). CDR3 length: 13 amino acids. The germline gives CDR1 KGHDR, CDR2 SFDVKD. V was cut by 6 bases and J by 7 bases, with 12 bases left in between. The CDR3 sequence is CATSRPGGNEQFF. The CDR3 DNA sequence: TGTGCCACCAGTCGGCCAGGGGGGAATGAGCAGTTCTTC.

This clone was detected only once. The CDR3 reads CASRATGTSYEQYF. CDR3 nucleotide sequence: TGTGCCAGCAGAGCGACAGGGACCTCCTACGAGCAGTACTTC. This chain links TRBV6-4 with TRBJ2-7; 7 bases line up with TRBD1. CDR3 length: 14 amino acids. Germline V CDR1 and CDR2: MRHNA, SNTAGT. V was clipped by 6 bases and J by 0 bases; unmatched bases: 5.

This chain connects TRBV7-9 to TRBJ1-3; unclear D gene. CDR1 SEHNR and CDR2 FQNEAQ come from the germline V gene (reference sequence). With 4 bases removed from V and 0 bases from J, the gap between germline ends came to 16 bases. The CDR3 has 17 amino acids. CDR3 DNA sequence: TGTGCCAGCAGCTCCCCCGGGCAGCTTAGCTCTGGAAACACCATATATTTT. It yields the protein CASSSPGQLSSGNTIYF. The variable domain in full, completed from reference TRBV7-9 and TRBJ1-3, reads DTGVSQNPRHKITKRGQNVTFRCDPISEHNRLYWYRQTLGQGPEFLTYFQNEAQLEKSRLLSDRFSAERPKGSFSTLEIQRTEQGDSAMYLCASSSPGQLSSGNTIYFGEGSWLTVV.

The chain joins TRBV7-2 to TRBJ2-7; 10 bases line up with TRBD1. Germline V CDR1 and CDR2: SGHTA, FQGNSA. V shed 4 bases and J 1 base; nucleotides not matched to a gene: 16. CDR3 length: 19 residues. The CDR3 spells CASSSLRDRGVIGSYEQYF. Here the CDR3 DNA reads TGTGCCAGCAGCTCTCTCCGGGACAGGGGTGTAATTGGTTCCTACGAGCAGTACTTC. Full variable domain (remainder filled in from reference TRBV7-2 and TRBJ2-7): GAGVSQSPSNKVTEKGKDVELRCDPISGHTALYWYRQSLGQGLEFLIYFQGNSAPDKSGLPSDRFSAERTGGSVSTLTIQRTQQEDSAVYLCASSSLRDRGVIGSYEQYFGPGTRLTVT.

This chain connects TRBV29-1 to TRBJ2-5; 11 nucleotides align to TRBD2. The CDR3 has 14 amino acids. Unmatched junction bases numbered 8, after V lost 7 bases and J lost 4 bases. Germline CDR1 reads SQVTM; CDR2 reads ANQGSEA. The CDR3 region has the DNA TGCAGCGGTTCCGGGACTAGCGGCTCAGAGACCCAGTACTTC. Translating it yields CSGSGTSGSETQYF.

J is TRBJ1-5 and V is TRBV28; possibly TRBD1 for D (5 bases). V gave up 2 bases and J gave up 2 bases, with 7 bases separating them. Germline V gives CDR1 MDHEN, CDR2 SYDVKM. This CDR3 is built from 14 residues. The CDR3 reads CASSLGGGNQPQHF. Here the CDR3 DNA reads TGTGCCAGCAGTTTAGGGGGAGGCAATCAGCCCCAGCATTTT.

The chain uses TRBV7-2 and TRBJ2-2, with TRBD2 matching over 10 bases. This CDR3 contains 15 residues. The J segment lost 7 bases and the V segment lost 2 bases, leaving 4 bases of the junction unmatched. CDR1 and CDR2 (germline): SGHTA, FQGNSA. The CDR3 region is CASSLSGGAIGELFF. The CDR3 bases are TGTGCCAGCAGCTTAAGCGGGGGGGCCATCGGGGAGCTGTTTTTT. Full variable domain (remainder filled in from reference TRBV7-2 and TRBJ2-2): GAGVSQSPSNKVTEKGKDVELRCDPISGHTALYWYRQSLGQGLEFLIYFQGNSAPDKSGLPSDRFSAERTGGSVSTLTIQRTQQEDSAVYLCASSLSGGAIGELFFGEGSRLTVL.

This clone has only one observation. The genes are TRBV10-1 and TRBJ2-1, with 14 nucleotides matching TRBD2. CDR1 WNHNN and CDR2 SYGVQD come from the germline V gene (reference sequence). The CDR3 spans 15 residues. V lost 4 bases, J lost 9 bases, and 5 bases stayed unmatched. The CDR3 sequence is CASSVGTSGSSEQFF. The CDR3 bases are TGCGCCAGCAGTGTGGGGACTAGCGGGAGTAGTGAGCAGTTCTTC.

The J gene is TRBJ1-2, the V gene TRBV7-9, with 9 bases identical to TRBD1. J gave up 5 bases and V 7 bases, and 11 bases lay outside the gene matches. Germline-derived CDR1 and CDR2 are SEHNR and FQNEAQ (reference sequence). CDR3 length equals 15 residues. The CDR3 DNA reads as TGTGCCAGCAACCAACCGAGGACAGGGGATTATGGCTACACCTTC. Protein product: CASNQPRTGDYGYTF.